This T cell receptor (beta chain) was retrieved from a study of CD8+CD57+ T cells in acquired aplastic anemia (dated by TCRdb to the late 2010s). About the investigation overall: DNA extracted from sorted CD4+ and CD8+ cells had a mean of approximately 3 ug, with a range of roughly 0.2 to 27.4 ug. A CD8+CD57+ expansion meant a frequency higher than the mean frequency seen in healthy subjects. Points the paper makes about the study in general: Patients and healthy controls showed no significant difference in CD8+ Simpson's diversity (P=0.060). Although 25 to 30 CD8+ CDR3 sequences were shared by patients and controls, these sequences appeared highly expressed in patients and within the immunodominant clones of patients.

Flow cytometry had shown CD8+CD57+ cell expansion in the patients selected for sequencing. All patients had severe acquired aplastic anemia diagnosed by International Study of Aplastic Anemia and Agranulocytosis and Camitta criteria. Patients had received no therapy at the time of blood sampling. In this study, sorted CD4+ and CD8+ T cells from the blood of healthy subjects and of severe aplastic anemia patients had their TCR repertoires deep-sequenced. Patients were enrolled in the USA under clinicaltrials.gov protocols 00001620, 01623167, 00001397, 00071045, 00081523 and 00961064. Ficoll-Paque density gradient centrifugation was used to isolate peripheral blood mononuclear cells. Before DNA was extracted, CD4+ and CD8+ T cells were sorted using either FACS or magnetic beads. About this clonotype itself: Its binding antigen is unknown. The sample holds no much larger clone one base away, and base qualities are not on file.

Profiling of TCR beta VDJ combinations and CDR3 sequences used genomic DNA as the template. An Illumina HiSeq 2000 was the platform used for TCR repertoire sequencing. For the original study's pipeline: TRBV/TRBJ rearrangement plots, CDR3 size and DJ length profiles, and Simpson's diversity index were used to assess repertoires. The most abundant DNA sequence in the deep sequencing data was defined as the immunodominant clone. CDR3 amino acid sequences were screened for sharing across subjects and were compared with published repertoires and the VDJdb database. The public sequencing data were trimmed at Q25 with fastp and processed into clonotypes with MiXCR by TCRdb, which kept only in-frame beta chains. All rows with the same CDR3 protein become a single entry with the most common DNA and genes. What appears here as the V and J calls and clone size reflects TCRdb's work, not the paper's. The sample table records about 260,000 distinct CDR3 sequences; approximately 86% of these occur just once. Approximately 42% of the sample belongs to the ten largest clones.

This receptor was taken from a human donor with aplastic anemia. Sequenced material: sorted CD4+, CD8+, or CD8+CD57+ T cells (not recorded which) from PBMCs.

The CDR3 reads as follows: CASSLGGGTYNEQFF. The nucleotide sequence is given as TGTGCCAGCAGCTTGGGCGGGGGAACCTACAATGAGCAGTTCTTC. Here the chain combines TRBV5-6 and TRBJ2-1, with 7 middle bases fitting TRBD2. The junction shows trimming of 0 bases on V and 2 bases on J, and the gene matches do not reach 2 bases of it. CDR1 and CDR2 are drawn from the germline V gene: SGHDT, YYEEEE. Including cysteine and phenylalanine, the CDR3 has 15 amino acids. The retained sequence is limited to the CDR3, 45 bases, with the frame set at the first base.